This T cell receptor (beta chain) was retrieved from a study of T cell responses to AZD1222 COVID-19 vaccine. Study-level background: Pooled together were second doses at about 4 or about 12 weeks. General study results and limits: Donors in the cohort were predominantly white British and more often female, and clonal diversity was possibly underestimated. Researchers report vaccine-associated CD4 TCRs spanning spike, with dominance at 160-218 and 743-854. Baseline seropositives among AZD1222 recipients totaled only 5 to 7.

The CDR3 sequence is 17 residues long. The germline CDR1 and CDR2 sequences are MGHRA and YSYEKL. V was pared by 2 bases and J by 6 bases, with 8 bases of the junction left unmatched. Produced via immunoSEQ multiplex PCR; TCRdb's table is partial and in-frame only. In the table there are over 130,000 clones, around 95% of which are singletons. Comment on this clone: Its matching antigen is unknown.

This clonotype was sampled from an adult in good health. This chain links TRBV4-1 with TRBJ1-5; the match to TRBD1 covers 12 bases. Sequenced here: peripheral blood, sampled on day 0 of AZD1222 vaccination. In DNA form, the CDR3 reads TGCGCCAGCAGCCAACACGGGACAGGGGGCGAAGGTCAGCCCCAGCATTTT. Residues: CASSQHGTGGEGQPQHF.